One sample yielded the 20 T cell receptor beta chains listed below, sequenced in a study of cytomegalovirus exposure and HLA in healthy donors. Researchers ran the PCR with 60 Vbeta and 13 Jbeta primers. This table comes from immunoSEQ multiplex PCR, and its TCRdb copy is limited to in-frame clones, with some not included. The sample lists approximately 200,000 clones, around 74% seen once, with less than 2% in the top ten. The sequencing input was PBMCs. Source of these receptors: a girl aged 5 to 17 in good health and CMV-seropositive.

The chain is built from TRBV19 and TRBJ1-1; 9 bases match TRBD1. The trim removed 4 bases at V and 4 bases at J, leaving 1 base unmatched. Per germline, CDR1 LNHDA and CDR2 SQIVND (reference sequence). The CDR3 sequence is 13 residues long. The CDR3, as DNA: TGTGCCAGTAGTACGACAGGGGGCACTGAAGCTTTCTTT. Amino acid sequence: CASSTTGGTEAFF. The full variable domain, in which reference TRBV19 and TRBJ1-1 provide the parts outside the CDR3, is DGGITQSPKYLFRKEGQNVTLSCEQNLNHDAMYWYRQDPGQGLRLIYYSQIVNDFQKGDIAEGYSVSREKKESFPLTVTSAQKNPTAFYLCASSTTGGTEAFFGQGTRLTVV.

CDR3 nucleotides: TGCGCCAGCAGCACCAACAGGGGTGGGGCCAACGTCCTGACTTTC. This codes for CASSTNRGGANVLTF. This sequence joins TRBV5-1 and TRBJ2-6, with 7 bases matching TRBD1. Trimming at V came to 4 bases and at J to 3 bases, leaving 4 bases not matched to a gene. The CDR3 consists of 15 residues. In germline, CDR1 is SGHRS, CDR2 YFSETQ.

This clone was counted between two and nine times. CDR3 amino acids: CASSLFVGGVSYNEQFF. CDR3 DNA sequence: TGTGCCAGCAGCTTATTCGTGGGGGGGGTGTCCTACAATGAGCAGTTCTTC. The chain is built from TRBV7-2 and TRBJ2-1; 7 bases map to TRBD2. The ends lost 2 bases at V and 1 base at J; junction bases unmatched: 8. Germline V gives CDR1 SGHTA, CDR2 FQGNSA. This CDR3 contains 17 residues. The whole variable domain, filled in from reference TRBV7-2 and TRBJ2-1, reads GAGVSQSPSNKVTEKGKDVELRCDPISGHTALYWYRQSLGQGLEFLIYFQGNSAPDKSGLPSDRFSAERTGGSVSTLTIQRTQQEDSAVYLCASSLFVGGVSYNEQFFGPGTRLTVL.

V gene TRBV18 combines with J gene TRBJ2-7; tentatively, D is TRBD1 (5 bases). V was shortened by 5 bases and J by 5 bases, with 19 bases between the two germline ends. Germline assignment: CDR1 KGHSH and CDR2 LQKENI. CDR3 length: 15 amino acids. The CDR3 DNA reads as TGTGCCAGCTCAATTCCAGGGTTTGGTCGGGACGAGCAGTACTTC. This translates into CASSIPGFGRDEQYF. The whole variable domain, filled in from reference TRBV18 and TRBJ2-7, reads NAGVMQNPRHLVRRRGQEARLRCSPMKGHSHVYWYRQLPEEGLKFMVYLQKENIIDESGMPKERFSAEFPKEGPSILRIQQVVRGDSAAYFCASSIPGFGRDEQYFGPGTRLTVT.

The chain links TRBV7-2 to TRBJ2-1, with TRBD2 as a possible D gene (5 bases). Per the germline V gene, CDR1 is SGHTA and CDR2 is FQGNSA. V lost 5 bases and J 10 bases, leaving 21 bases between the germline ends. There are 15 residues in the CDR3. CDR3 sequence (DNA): TGTGCCAGCAGCCTCGGGCTAGCCGGCCCGTGGGAGCAGTTCTTC. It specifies CASSLGLAGPWEQFF.

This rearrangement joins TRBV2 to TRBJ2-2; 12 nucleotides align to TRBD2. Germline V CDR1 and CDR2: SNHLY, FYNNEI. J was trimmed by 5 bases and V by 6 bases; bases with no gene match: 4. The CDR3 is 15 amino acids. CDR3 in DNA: TGTGCCAGCAGCGGACTAGCGGGGTGGACCGGGGAGCTGTTTTTT. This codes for CASSGLAGWTGELFF.

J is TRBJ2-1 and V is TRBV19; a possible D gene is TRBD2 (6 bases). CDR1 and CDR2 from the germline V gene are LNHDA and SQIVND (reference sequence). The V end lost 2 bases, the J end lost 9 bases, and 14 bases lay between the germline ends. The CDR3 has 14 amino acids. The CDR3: CASSITMVGSEQFF. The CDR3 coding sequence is TGTGCCAGTAGTATAACGATGGTCGGGAGTGAGCAGTTCTTC.

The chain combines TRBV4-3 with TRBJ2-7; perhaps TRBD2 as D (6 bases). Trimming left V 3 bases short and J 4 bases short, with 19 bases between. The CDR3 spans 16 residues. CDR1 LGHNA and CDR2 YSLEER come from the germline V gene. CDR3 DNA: TGCGCCAGCAGCCAGGTTCGGGACTCGGTACCTTACGAGCAGTACTTC. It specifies CASSQVRDSVPYEQYF.

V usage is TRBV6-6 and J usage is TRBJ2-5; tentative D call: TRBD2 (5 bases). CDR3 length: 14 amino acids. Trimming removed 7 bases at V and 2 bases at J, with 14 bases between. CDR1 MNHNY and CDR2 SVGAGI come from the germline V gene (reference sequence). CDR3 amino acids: CASTTSRVQETQYF. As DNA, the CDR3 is TGTGCCAGCACCACATCGAGGGTACAAGAGACCCAGTACTTC.

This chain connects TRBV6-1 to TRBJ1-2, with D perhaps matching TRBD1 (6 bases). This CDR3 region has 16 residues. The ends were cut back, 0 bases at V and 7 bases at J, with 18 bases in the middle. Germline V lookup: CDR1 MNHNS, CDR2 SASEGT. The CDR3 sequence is CASSEALRGARSGYTF. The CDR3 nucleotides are TGTGCCAGCAGTGAAGCGCTTCGGGGGGCGCGATCTGGCTACACCTTC.

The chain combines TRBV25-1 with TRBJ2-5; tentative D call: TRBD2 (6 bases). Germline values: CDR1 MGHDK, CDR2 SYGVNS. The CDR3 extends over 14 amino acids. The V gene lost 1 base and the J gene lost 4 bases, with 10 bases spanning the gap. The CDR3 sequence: CASSEWVGGETQYF. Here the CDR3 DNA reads TGTGCCAGCAGTGAATGGGTGGGGGGAGAGACCCAGTACTTC.

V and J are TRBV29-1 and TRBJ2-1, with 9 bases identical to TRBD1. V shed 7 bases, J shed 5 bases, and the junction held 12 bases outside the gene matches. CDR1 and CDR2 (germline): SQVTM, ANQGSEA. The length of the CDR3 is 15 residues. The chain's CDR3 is CSARQGGKANNEQFF. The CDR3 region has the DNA TGCAGCGCCAGACAGGGGGGCAAGGCTAACAATGAGCAGTTCTTC.

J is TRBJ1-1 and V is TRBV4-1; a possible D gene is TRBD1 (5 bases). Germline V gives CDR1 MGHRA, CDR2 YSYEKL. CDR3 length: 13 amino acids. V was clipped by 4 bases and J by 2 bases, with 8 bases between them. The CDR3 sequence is CASSPGLNTEAFF. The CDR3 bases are TGCGCCAGCAGCCCGGGACTTAACACTGAAGCTTTCTTT.

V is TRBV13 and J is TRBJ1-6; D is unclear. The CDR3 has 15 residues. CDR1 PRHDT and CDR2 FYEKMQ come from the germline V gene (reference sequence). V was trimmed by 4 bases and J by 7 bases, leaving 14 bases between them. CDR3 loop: CASSSSGEKNSPLHF. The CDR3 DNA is TGTGCCAGCAGCTCGTCCGGGGAGAAGAATTCACCCCTCCACTTT.

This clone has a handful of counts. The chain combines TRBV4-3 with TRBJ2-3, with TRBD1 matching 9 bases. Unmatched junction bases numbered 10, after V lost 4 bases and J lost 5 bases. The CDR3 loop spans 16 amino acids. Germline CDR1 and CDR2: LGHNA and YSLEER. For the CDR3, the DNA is TGCGCCAGCAGCCGAGAACCGGGACAGGGAATAGATACGCAGTATTTT. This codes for CASSREPGQGIDTQYF.

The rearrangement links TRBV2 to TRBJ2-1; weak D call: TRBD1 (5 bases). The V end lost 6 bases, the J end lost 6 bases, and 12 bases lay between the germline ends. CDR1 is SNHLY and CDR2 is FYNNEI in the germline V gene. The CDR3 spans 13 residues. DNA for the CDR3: TGTGCCAGCAGATACCGACAGCTCAATGAGCAGTTCTTC. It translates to CASRYRQLNEQFF.

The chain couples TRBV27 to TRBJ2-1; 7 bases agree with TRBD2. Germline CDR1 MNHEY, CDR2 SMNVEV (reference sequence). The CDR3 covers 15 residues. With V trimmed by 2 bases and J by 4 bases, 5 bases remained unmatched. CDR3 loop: CASSLTGGSYNEQFF. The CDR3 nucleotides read TGTGCCAGCAGTTTAACGGGGGGTTCTTACAATGAGCAGTTCTTC.

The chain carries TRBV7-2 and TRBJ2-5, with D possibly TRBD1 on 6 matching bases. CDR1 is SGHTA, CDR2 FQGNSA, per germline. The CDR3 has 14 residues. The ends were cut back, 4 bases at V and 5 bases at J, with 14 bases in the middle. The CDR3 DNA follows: TGTGCCAGCAGCTCTTATACAGGGAAGGAGACCCAGTACTTC. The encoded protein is CASSSYTGKETQYF.

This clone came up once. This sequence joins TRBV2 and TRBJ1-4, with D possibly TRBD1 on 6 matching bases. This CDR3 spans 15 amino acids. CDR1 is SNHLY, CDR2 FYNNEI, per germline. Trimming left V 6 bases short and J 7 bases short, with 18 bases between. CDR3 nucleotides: TGTGCCAGCAGGGCCAGGGACACCGGCATTGAAAAACTGTTTTTT. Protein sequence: CASRARDTGIEKLFF.

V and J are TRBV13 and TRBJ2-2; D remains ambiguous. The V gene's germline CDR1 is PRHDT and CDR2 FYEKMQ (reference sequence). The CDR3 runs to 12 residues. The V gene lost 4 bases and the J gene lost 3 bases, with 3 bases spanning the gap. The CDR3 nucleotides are TGTGCCAGCAGCTCAGACACCGGGGAGCTGTTTTTT. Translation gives CASSSDTGELFF.